This passage covers 8 T cell receptor beta chains from one sample sequenced in a study of T cell responses to AZD1222 COVID-19 vaccine. Repertoires were generated with immunoSEQ multiplex PCR, while TCRdb's copy carries only in-frame clones and drops some. The sample contains approximately 140,000 clones, approximately 90% of which appear only once. The source material was peripheral blood, sampled 28 days after the second AZD1222 dose. The receptors stem from an adult who received the AZD1222 COVID-19 vaccine.

The chain carries TRBV4-3 and TRBJ2-7; TRBD2 aligns across 9 bases. Trimming took 4 bases from V and 5 from J; bases not matched to a gene: 6. The CDR3 covers 14 residues. Germline-derived CDR1 and CDR2 are LGHNA and YSLEER. For the CDR3, the DNA is TGCGCCAGCAGCCGGTCGGGACTAGCCGACGAGCAGTACTTC. Translating it yields CASSRSGLADEQYF.

The chain employs TRBV28 and TRBJ1-2; possible D gene TRBD1, 5 bases. Trimming removed 3 bases from V and 4 bases from J, with 9 bases in between. This CDR3 region has 13 residues. Per germline, CDR1 MDHEN and CDR2 SYDVKM. The CDR3 nucleotides read TGTGCCAGCAGTTTGTCCAGGGCCTATGGCTACACCTTC. Translated, it gives CASSLSRAYGYTF.

The V call is TRBV9, the J call TRBJ2-6; D unresolved. V was shortened by 7 bases and J by 0 bases, with 5 bases between the two germline ends. Per germline, CDR1 SGDLS and CDR2 YYNGEE. CDR3 length equals 13 residues. CDR3 sequence reads: CASETSGANVLTF. CDR3 in DNA: TGTGCCAGCGAGACCTCTGGGGCCAACGTCCTGACTTTC.

CDR3 bases: TGTGCCAGCAGCCCCCGAAGGGAGACCCTAGCCAAAAACATTCAGTACTTC. Its protein product is CASSPRRETLAKNIQYF. The chain uses TRBV7-2 and TRBJ2-4; TRBD2 is a possible D gene (5 bases). The CDR3 runs 17 residues. Trimming removed 5 bases at V and 0 bases at J, with 17 bases between. CDR1 is SGHTA, CDR2 FQGNSA, per germline.

The V and J genes are TRBV21-1 and TRBJ1-1. TRBV21-1 is tagged as a pseudogene. The CDR3 runs to 13 residues. CDR3 DNA: TGTGCCAGCAGCAAACGTTTGGGGAACGAAGCTTTCTTT. It encodes CASSKRLGNEAFF.

The CDR3 loop reads CATRGGEHDTQYF. CDR3 sequence (DNA): TGTGCCACCAGGGGAGGAGAACATGATACGCAGTATTTT. The genes are TRBV12-3 or TRBV12-4 and TRBJ2-3; D might be TRBD1 or TRBD2, each matching 6 bases. Trimming left V 10 bases short and J 6 bases short, with 17 bases between. The CDR3 is 13 residues long.

The CDR3 spells CASRQGAYGYTF. The DNA of the CDR3 is TGTGCCAGCAGGCAGGGGGCTTATGGCTACACCTTC. The chain is built from TRBV12-3 or TRBV12-4 and TRBJ1-2, with TRBD1 matching 8 bases. This CDR3 is built from 12 residues. V was clipped by 6 bases and J by 5 bases; unmatched bases: 2.

The chain combines TRBV19 with TRBJ2-3; D is perhaps TRBD1 (5 bases). With 7 bases removed from V and 4 bases from J, the gap between germline ends came to 6 bases. The CDR3 has 11 residues. Germline V gene lookup returns CDR1 LNHDA and CDR2 SQIVND (reference sequence). The CDR3 here is CASMTADTQYF. CDR3 bases: TGTGCCAGTATGACAGCAGATACGCAGTATTTT.